Each of the 16 T cell receptor beta chains below was sequenced from the same sample in a study of CD8 T cells in Susac syndrome. cDNA came from roughly 0.53 to 1 ug RNA primed by random hexamers. Each CDR3 protein gets one entry after TCRdb re-called the immunoSEQ multiplex PCR reads with MiXCR. The table shows 95,000 to 150,000 distinct CDR3 sequences, with roughly 94% occurring only once. The sample comprised CD8+ T cells from PBMCs. The source is a human donor with Susac syndrome.

V usage is TRBV4-1 and J usage is TRBJ2-7; TRBD1 matches 7 bases. Germline V gene lookup returns CDR1 MGHRA and CDR2 YSYEKL. Trimming cost V 3 bases and J 4 bases; bases outside gene matches: 12. This CDR3 comprises 16 residues. The CDR3 here is CASSQPGQPRGYEQYF. CDR3 nucleotide sequence: TGCGCCAGCAGCCAGCCGGGACAGCCCCGCGGGTACGAGCAGTACTTC.

This sequence joins TRBV7-6 and TRBJ1-2, with 7 bases lining up with TRBD1. The length of the CDR3 is 16 residues. V lost 5 bases to trimming and J lost 3 bases; unmatched junction nucleotides: 12. The V gene's germline CDR1 is SGHVS and CDR2 FNYEAQ. CDR3 sequence: CASSPKPAGGDYGYTF. The CDR3 DNA reads as TGTGCCAGCAGCCCTAAACCGGCAGGGGGGGACTATGGCTACACCTTC.

This clonotype occurred once. The rearrangement uses TRBV3-1 and TRBJ2-7; 11 nucleotides match TRBD1. V gave up 3 bases and J gave up 4 bases; unmatched junction bases: 5. The length of the CDR3 is 15 residues. Germline values: CDR1 LGHDT, CDR2 YNNKEL (reference sequence). Written as DNA, the CDR3 is TGTGCCAGCAGCCACGGGACAGGGGGTGGTTACGAGCAGTACTTC. It encodes CASSHGTGGGYEQYF.

V gene TRBV5-1 combines with J gene TRBJ1-2, with D unresolved. Trimming shortened V by 0 bases and J by 4 bases, and 10 bases separated the two germline ends. The CDR3 length is 14 residues. CDR1 and CDR2 (germline): SGHRS, YFSETQ. Here the CDR3 reads CASSLGERLYGYTF. In DNA form, the CDR3 reads TGCGCCAGCAGCTTGGGTGAACGACTCTATGGCTACACCTTC.

This chain links TRBV7-6 with TRBJ2-6, with D possibly TRBD2 on 6 matching bases. The CDR3 totals 17 residues. The ends were cut back, 4 bases at V and 4 bases at J, with 17 bases in the middle. CDR1 SGHVS and CDR2 FNYEAQ come from the germline V gene. This chain's CDR3 is CASSSPGLLGGANVLTF. The DNA for the CDR3 is TGTGCCAGCAGCTCCCCGGGACTCCTGGGGGGGGCCAACGTCCTGACTTTC.

The chain has TRBV27 and TRBJ2-5, with D perhaps assigned TRBD1 or TRBD2 (6 bases each). The CDR3 covers 13 residues. From germline, CDR1 is MNHEY and CDR2 SMNVEV (reference sequence). Trimming cost V 3 bases and J 5 bases, with 10 bases left between them. DNA for the CDR3: TGTGCCAGCAGTTTGGGGGGCCTGGAGACCCAGTACTTC. It encodes CASSLGGLETQYF.

The chain recombines TRBV27 with TRBJ2-1, with a possible D match to TRBD2 (6 bases). V gave up 4 bases and J gave up 0 bases, with 13 bases separating them. The CDR3 sequence is 16 residues long. The germline gives CDR1 MNHEY, CDR2 SMNVEV (reference sequence). DNA of the CDR3: TGTGCCAGCAGTTCGGGGGAGGCGAGCTCCTACAATGAGCAGTTCTTC. Encoded protein: CASSSGEASSYNEQFF.

V is TRBV11-3 and J is TRBJ2-3; D uncertain. Trimming took off 7 bases at V and 2 bases at J, with 13 bases between the two ends. This CDR3 has 14 residues. Germline V gives CDR1 SGHNT, CDR2 YENEEA. The CDR3 DNA reads TGTGCCAGCAAGTTCCGGCGTCACACAGATACGCAGTATTTT. It specifies CASKFRRHTDTQYF.

This rearrangement joins TRBV4-2 to TRBJ2-3; TRBD1 or TRBD2 may be the D gene (6 bases each). V was clipped by 1 base and J by 4 bases, with 15 bases between them. Germline CDR1 reads LGHNA; CDR2 reads YNFKEQ. The CDR3 has 16 residues. The CDR3 loop reads CASSQAERGESDTQYF. In nucleotides, the CDR3 is TGTGCCAGCAGCCAAGCGGAGAGGGGGGAGTCAGATACGCAGTATTTT.

This chain connects TRBV7-2 to TRBJ2-5; a weak D match, TRBD2 (6 bases). Germline CDR1 is SGHTA and CDR2 is FQGNSA. V lost 5 bases to trimming and J lost 5 bases, with 15 bases between them. The CDR3 sequence is 14 residues long. CDR3 amino acids: CASSLRPGRETQYF. The CDR3 nucleotides are TGTGCCAGCAGCCTGAGGCCGGGGAGGGAGACCCAGTACTTC.

This chain links TRBV25-1 with TRBJ2-3; TRBD2 matches 8 bases. CDR1 and CDR2 from the germline V gene are MGHDK and SYGVNS. This CDR3 region has 14 residues. The V segment lost 7 bases and the J segment 3 bases; nucleotides outside the gene matches: 6. CDR3 protein: CASMRGEWTDTQYF. The CDR3 coding sequence is TGTGCCAGCATGCGGGGGGAGTGGACAGATACGCAGTATTTT.

V and J are TRBV7-6 and TRBJ2-1; D is undetermined. CDR1 SGHVS and CDR2 FNYEAQ come from the germline V gene. The CDR3 covers 14 residues. V lost 5 bases and J 4 bases, leaving 12 bases between the germline ends. The CDR3 bases are TGTGCCAGCAGCCCCCAGAGCTCGTACAATGAGCAGTTCTTC. Protein product: CASSPQSSYNEQFF. The full variable domain, completed using reference TRBV7-6 and TRBJ2-1, is GAGVSQSPRYKVTKRGQDVALRCDPISGHVSLYWYRQALGQGPEFLTYFNYEAQQDKSGLPNDRFSAERPEGSISTLTIQRTEQRDSAMYRCASSPQSSYNEQFFGPGTRLTVL.

The gene calls are TRBV29-1 and TRBJ2-5, with TRBD1 matching 9 bases. The CDR3 totals 17 residues. The trim removed 2 bases at V and 5 bases at J, leaving 15 bases unmatched. From germline, CDR1 is SQVTM and CDR2 ANQGSEA. The CDR3 loop is CSVEYADERTGDETQYF. The CDR3 nucleotides are TGCAGCGTTGAATACGCCGACGAAAGGACAGGGGATGAGACCCAGTACTTC. Full variable domain (outside the CDR3, taken from reference TRBV29-1 and TRBJ2-5): SAVISQKPSRDICQRGTSLTIQCQVDSQVTMMFWYRQQPGQSLTLIATANQGSEATYESGFVIDKFPISRPNLTFSTLTVSNMSPEDSSIYLCSVEYADERTGDETQYFGPGTRLLVL.

This clonotype is a singleton in its sample. The chain combines TRBV6-5 with TRBJ2-7; D not resolved. Germline V gene lookup returns CDR1 MNHEY and CDR2 SVGAGI. The ends were cut back, 2 bases at V and 2 bases at J, with 13 bases in the middle. The CDR3 sequence is 15 residues long. In DNA form, the CDR3 reads TGTGCCAGCAGTTACGGACCAGGTGAAACCTACGAGCAGTACTTC. Its translation: CASSYGPGETYEQYF.

This chain uses TRBV4-1 with TRBJ1-6, with a weak D call TRBD1 (5 bases). The germline V gene has CDR1 MGHRA and CDR2 YSYEKL. V shed 4 bases and J shed 8 bases, with 15 bases lying between them. The CDR3 has 15 residues. CDR3 sequence reads: CASSLSVGDYSPLHF. In DNA form, the CDR3 reads TGCGCCAGCAGCCTATCTGTCGGGGACTATTCACCCCTCCACTTT.

The chain couples TRBV15 to TRBJ2-7; possibly TRBD1 or TRBD2 for D (6 bases each). Germline CDR1 LNHNV, CDR2 YYDKDF (reference sequence). The ends were cut back, 0 bases at V and 5 bases at J, with 23 bases in the middle. This CDR3 is 18 amino acids long. In DNA form, the CDR3 reads TGTGCCACCAGCAGAGATTCCCCAAGGTTGGGGGGCTTGAACGAGCAGTACTTC. This translates into CATSRDSPRLGGLNEQYF.